The rows below give T cell receptor beta chains drawn from one sample of a study of T cells after yellow fever vaccination. TCRdb ran MiXCR on the 5' RACE reads and lists one entry per CDR3 protein. The sample yields 95,000 to 150,000 distinct CDR3 sequences, approximately 14% seen once. The sequences come from CD8+ T cells sorted from PBMCs, collected 5 days after the yellow fever booster vaccination. These receptors all stem from a man aged 18 to 29 who received the YFV17D yellow fever vaccine. Both conserved end residues are part of each CDR3. Fields, in order: V gene, CDR3 length, clone size, J gene, D gene, CDR3 DNA, CDR3 protein. A D gene is named only where the DNA matches it firmly. The size of a clone is reported for some rows only, either as once, few or many, or as a class for expanded clones.

V gene: TRBV14; CDR3 length: 14; clone size: NA; J gene: TRBJ2-1; D gene: NA; CDR3 DNA: TGTGCCAGCAGCCTCCAGGACCTAGGGAATGAGCAGTTCTTC; CDR3 protein: CASSLQDLGNEQFF
V gene: TRBV24-1; CDR3 length: 17; clone size: few; J gene: TRBJ2-6; D gene: NA; CDR3 DNA: TGTGCCACCAGTGATCCCGCTAAAGGCTCTGGGGCCAACGTCCTGACTTTC; CDR3 protein: CATSDPAKGSGANVLTF
V gene: TRBV29-1; CDR3 length: 16; clone size: NA; J gene: TRBJ2-1; D gene: TRBD2; CDR3 DNA: TGCAGCGCCGTCCCCGTTGGGAGGGGATCATACAATGAGCAGTTCTTC; CDR3 protein: CSAVPVGRGSYNEQFF
V gene: TRBV12-3/TRBV12-4; CDR3 length: 14; clone size: NA; J gene: TRBJ2-3; D gene: TRBD2; CDR3 DNA: TGTGCCAGCAGTTTACCGGGGGGAGGAGATACGCAGTATTTT; CDR3 protein: CASSLPGGGDTQYF
V gene: TRBV10-3; CDR3 length: 15; clone size: NA; J gene: TRBJ1-5; D gene: TRBD1; CDR3 DNA: TGTGCCATCAGTGAAGAGACAGGGCGCAATCAGCCCCAGCATTTT; CDR3 protein: CAISEETGRNQPQHF
V gene: TRBV27; CDR3 length: 13; clone size: few; J gene: TRBJ2-3; D gene: TRBD2; CDR3 DNA: TGTGCTGTTAGCGGGGGGGCTTCAGATACGCAGTATTTT; CDR3 protein: CAVSGGASDTQYF
V gene: TRBV29-1; CDR3 length: 14; clone size: NA; J gene: TRBJ1-3; D gene: NA; CDR3 DNA: TGCAGCGTGTTACTGGGGTTGGATGTAAACACCATATATTTT; CDR3 protein: CSVLLGLDVNTIYF
V gene: TRBV7-3; CDR3 length: 13; clone size: few; J gene: TRBJ2-3; D gene: NA; CDR3 DNA: TGTGCCAGCAGCTTCACGGACCCAGATACGCAGTATTTT; CDR3 protein: CASSFTDPDTQYF
V gene: TRBV6-1; CDR3 length: 14; clone size: few; J gene: TRBJ2-2; D gene: NA; CDR3 DNA: TGTGCCAGCACACGCGGATTACAGGCCGGGGAGCTGTTTTTT; CDR3 protein: CASTRGLQAGELFF
V gene: TRBV4-2; CDR3 length: 13; clone size: NA; J gene: TRBJ2-1; D gene: TRBD1; CDR3 DNA: TGTGCCAGCAGCGAGGGGACAGTTCATAAGCAGTTCTTC; CDR3 protein: CASSEGTVHKQFF
V gene: TRBV15; CDR3 length: 17; clone size: NA; J gene: TRBJ2-3; D gene: NA; CDR3 DNA: TGTGCCACCAGCAGAGATCCAAGGTCGAGGAGCGCAGATACGCAGTATTTT; CDR3 protein: CATSRDPRSRSADTQYF
V gene: TRBV10-3; CDR3 length: 14; clone size: NA; J gene: TRBJ1-2; D gene: TRBD1; CDR3 DNA: TGTGCCATCAGTGGGACAGGGGAGCTCTATGGCTACACCTTC; CDR3 protein: CAISGTGELYGYTF
V gene: TRBV10-3; CDR3 length: 15; clone size: NA; J gene: TRBJ1-3; D gene: NA; CDR3 DNA: TGTGCCATCGCGGAGGCGTCGAGCTCTGGAAACACCATATATTTT; CDR3 protein: CAIAEASSSGNTIYF
V gene: TRBV11-1; CDR3 length: 15; clone size: many; J gene: TRBJ2-1; D gene: TRBD2; CDR3 DNA: TGTGCCAGCAGCGACACTAGCGGGGGGGTCGATGAGCAGTTCTTC; CDR3 protein: CASSDTSGGVDEQFF
V gene: TRBV4-1; CDR3 length: 16; clone size: NA; J gene: TRBJ2-5; D gene: TRBD2; CDR3 DNA: TGCGCCAGCAGCCAAGAGGAAGCGGGGGTGGGAGAGACCCAGTACTTC; CDR3 protein: CASSQEEAGVGETQYF
V gene: TRBV29-1; CDR3 length: 13; clone size: few; J gene: TRBJ2-1; D gene: TRBD2; CDR3 DNA: TGCAGCGTGGGGACTACCTATTCCAATGAGCAGTTCTTC; CDR3 protein: CSVGTTYSNEQFF
V gene: TRBV7-9; CDR3 length: 15; clone size: many; J gene: TRBJ2-5; D gene: NA; CDR3 DNA: TGTGCCAGCAGCTTATTGGTCAGGGAAGGAGAGACCCAGTACTTC; CDR3 protein: CASSLLVREGETQYF
V gene: TRBV20-1; CDR3 length: 14; clone size: NA; J gene: TRBJ2-5; D gene: NA; CDR3 DNA: TGCAGTGCTAGAGAGGGACGGCCCCAAGAGACCCAGTACTTC; CDR3 protein: CSAREGRPQETQYF
V gene: TRBV20-1; CDR3 length: 11; clone size: few; J gene: TRBJ1-2; D gene: NA; CDR3 DNA: TGCAGTGCTAGAGTGGGCTATGGCTACACCTTC; CDR3 protein: CSARVGYGYTF
V gene: TRBV28; CDR3 length: 13; clone size: few; J gene: TRBJ2-2; D gene: NA; CDR3 DNA: TGTGCCAGCACCTACAGGGCCACCGGGGAGCTGTTTTTT; CDR3 protein: CASTYRATGELFF
V gene: TRBV20-1; CDR3 length: 10; clone size: large; J gene: TRBJ1-3; D gene: NA; CDR3 DNA: TGCAGTGCTCGTGGAAACACCATATATTTT; CDR3 protein: CSARGNTIYF
V gene: TRBV11-2; CDR3 length: 16; clone size: few; J gene: TRBJ2-3; D gene: TRBD2; CDR3 DNA: TGTGCCAGCAGCCACCTTACTAGCGGGGGCCCAGATACGCAGTATTTT; CDR3 protein: CASSHLTSGGPDTQYF
V gene: TRBV13; CDR3 length: 13; clone size: NA; J gene: TRBJ2-3; D gene: NA; CDR3 DNA: TGTGCCAGCAGCGAAGGGATTTCAGATACGCAGTATTTT; CDR3 protein: CASSEGISDTQYF
V gene: TRBV6-5; CDR3 length: 13; clone size: many; J gene: TRBJ1-1; D gene: NA; CDR3 DNA: TGTGCCAGCAGTTACGGGGGGAACACTGAAGCTTTCTTT; CDR3 protein: CASSYGGNTEAFF
V gene: TRBV4-1; CDR3 length: 15; clone size: few; J gene: TRBJ2-7; D gene: NA; CDR3 DNA: TGCGCCAGCAGCCTCAAGCTAGGGGATTCCTACGAGCAGTACTTC; CDR3 protein: CASSLKLGDSYEQYF
V gene: TRBV29-1; CDR3 length: 11; clone size: NA; J gene: TRBJ2-5; D gene: TRBD2; CDR3 DNA: TGCAGCGGGGGGGGCCAAGAGACCCAGTACTTC; CDR3 protein: CSGGGQETQYF
V gene: TRBV15; CDR3 length: 13; clone size: NA; J gene: TRBJ2-3; D gene: NA; CDR3 DNA: TGTGCCACCAGCGGGGGAGCGACAGATACGCAGTATTTT; CDR3 protein: CATSGGATDTQYF
V gene: TRBV7-9; CDR3 length: 12; clone size: NA; J gene: TRBJ1-5; D gene: TRBD1; CDR3 DNA: TGTGCCAGCAGCCGACAGGGTCAGCCCCAGCATTTT; CDR3 protein: CASSRQGQPQHF
V gene: TRBV18; CDR3 length: 15; clone size: NA; J gene: TRBJ2-7; D gene: TRBD1; CDR3 DNA: TGTGCCAGCTCACCGAAGGGACAGGGTCTCCTCGGGCAGTACTTC; CDR3 protein: CASSPKGQGLLGQYF
V gene: TRBV4-3; CDR3 length: 13; clone size: few; J gene: TRBJ2-5; D gene: NA; CDR3 DNA: TGCGCCAGCAGCCAAGATTTTGGGGAGACCCAGTACTTC; CDR3 protein: CASSQDFGETQYF
V gene: TRBV7-3; CDR3 length: 17; clone size: NA; J gene: TRBJ1-1; D gene: NA; CDR3 DNA: TGTGCCAGCAGCTTACCGGAGAAACAGGAATTCAACACTGAAGCTTTCTTT; CDR3 protein: CASSLPEKQEFNTEAFF
V gene: TRBV6-2/TRBV6-3; CDR3 length: 12; clone size: NA; J gene: TRBJ1-2; D gene: NA; CDR3 DNA: TGTGCCAGCACAGGGGCCGCCTATGGCTACACCTTC; CDR3 protein: CASTGAAYGYTF
V gene: TRBV24-1; CDR3 length: 16; clone size: few; J gene: TRBJ2-2; D gene: TRBD1; CDR3 DNA: TGTGCCACCAGTGATTCACAGGGGACGGACACCGGGGAGCTGTTTTTT; CDR3 protein: CATSDSQGTDTGELFF
V gene: TRBV4-1; CDR3 length: 14; clone size: few; J gene: TRBJ1-1; D gene: NA; CDR3 DNA: TGCGCCAGCAGCATTCGGGGTTTGGGCACTGAAGCTTTCTTT; CDR3 protein: CASSIRGLGTEAFF
V gene: TRBV4-1; CDR3 length: 12; clone size: few; J gene: TRBJ2-1; D gene: NA; CDR3 DNA: TGCGCCAGCAGCTTACTTAGCGTTGAGCAGTTCTTC; CDR3 protein: CASSLLSVEQFF
V gene: TRBV6-5; CDR3 length: 12; clone size: NA; J gene: TRBJ2-2; D gene: NA; CDR3 DNA: TGTGCCAGCTGCGGGGCGAGCGGGGAGCTGTTTTTT; CDR3 protein: CASCGASGELFF
V gene: TRBV2; CDR3 length: 15; clone size: NA; J gene: TRBJ2-3; D gene: TRBD2; CDR3 DNA: TGTGCCAGCAGGGATACTAGCGGGGGGTTTGATACGCAGTATTTT; CDR3 protein: CASRDTSGGFDTQYF
V gene: TRBV12-3/TRBV12-4; CDR3 length: 11; clone size: few; J gene: TRBJ1-1; D gene: NA; CDR3 DNA: TGTGCCAGCAGTTTAAGGACTGAAGCTTTCTTT; CDR3 protein: CASSLRTEAFF
V gene: TRBV4-1; CDR3 length: 16; clone size: many; J gene: TRBJ2-2; D gene: NA; CDR3 DNA: TGCGCCAGCAGCCAAGATGGGACCAGCGCCACCGGGGAGCTGTTTTTT; CDR3 protein: CASSQDGTSATGELFF
V gene: TRBV7-3; CDR3 length: 14; clone size: NA; J gene: TRBJ2-1; D gene: TRBD1; CDR3 DNA: TGTGCCAGCAGCCGACAGGGGGAGGGTAATGAGCAGTTCTTC; CDR3 protein: CASSRQGEGNEQFF
V gene: TRBV4-2; CDR3 length: 16; clone size: few; J gene: TRBJ1-3; D gene: NA; CDR3 DNA: TGTGCCAGCAGCCAAGACTACAGGGTCTCTGGAAACACCATATATTTT; CDR3 protein: CASSQDYRVSGNTIYF
V gene: TRBV5-4; CDR3 length: 14; clone size: many; J gene: TRBJ2-7; D gene: NA; CDR3 DNA: TGTGCCAGCAGCCTAGAGCGGGCCGATTACGAGCAGTACTTC; CDR3 protein: CASSLERADYEQYF
V gene: TRBV9; CDR3 length: 17; clone size: few; J gene: TRBJ1-2; D gene: NA; CDR3 DNA: TGTGCCAGCAGCGTAGAAGAGACAGGCCGTACTTCTTATGGCTACACCTTC; CDR3 protein: CASSVEETGRTSYGYTF
V gene: TRBV5-6; CDR3 length: 12; clone size: NA; J gene: TRBJ2-2; D gene: NA; CDR3 DNA: TGTGCCAGCAGCTGGGCCACCGGGGAGCTGTTTTTT; CDR3 protein: CASSWATGELFF
V gene: TRBV7-9; CDR3 length: 11; clone size: NA; J gene: TRBJ2-7; D gene: TRBD1; CDR3 DNA: TGTGCCAGTGGACAGGGCAGCGAGCAGTACTTC; CDR3 protein: CASGQGSEQYF
V gene: TRBV7-9; CDR3 length: 16; clone size: NA; J gene: TRBJ1-3; D gene: NA; CDR3 DNA: TGTGCCAGCAGCTTAGCTAGTACAGCTTCTGGAAACACCATATATTTT; CDR3 protein: CASSLASTASGNTIYF
V gene: TRBV28; CDR3 length: 14; clone size: few; J gene: TRBJ2-2; D gene: NA; CDR3 DNA: TGTGCCAGCAGCGACAGGTTGAACACCGGGGAGCTGTTTTTT; CDR3 protein: CASSDRLNTGELFF
V gene: TRBV4-1; CDR3 length: 19; clone size: NA; J gene: TRBJ2-6; D gene: NA; CDR3 DNA: TGCGCCAGCAGCCAACAGGGTATCGGCGTGGGGTCTGGGGCCAACGTCCTGACTTTC; CDR3 protein: CASSQQGIGVGSGANVLTF